Sequencing of this T cell receptor beta chain was carried out in a study of spatial heterogeneity in lung cancer. Notes on this clonotype: This beta chain slipped into a library made for alpha chains as a stray read, so its size is not meaningful.

From the 5' RACE reads, TCRdb called clonotypes with MiXCR, one entry per CDR3 protein. This table holds under 4,000 distinct CDR3 sequences, 55% found once. Regarding time point: blood at routine non-recurrence follow-up after resection. From tumor, nontumor lung or frozen PBMC, whole RNA was taken unsorted for sequencing. V lost 3 bases to trimming and J lost 9 bases, with 20 bases between them. CDR1 and CDR2 from the germline V gene are DFQATT and SNEGSKA (reference sequence). The CDR3 spans 14 residues. The origin of this receptor is a male donor with early-stage non-small cell lung cancer. Here the sequenced sample was PBMCs, taken at follow-up. V is TRBV20-1 and J is TRBJ2-5; no clear D gene. CDR3 bases: TGCAGTGCTAGTATCCAGGCGTCCCTCTCGGCCCAGTACTTC. As protein: CSASIQASLSAQYF.